The sequence of this TCR beta chain was determined in a study of blood T cell repertoires in COVID-19. Overall study context: Sites in the United States, Italy and Spain provided acute and convalescent COVID-19 samples. T cells, B-cell-depleted T cells, or PBMCs supplied cDNA or gDNA.

Original methodology: Amplification from reference gene primers served as the basis for estimated nucleated cell counts. Clones were sequenced by immunoSEQ multiplex PCR, and TCRdb holds only the in-frame ones, with some missing. For V, J and clone size, that table is used; D and trimming come from the DNA. The sample includes more than 90,000 clones, about nine tenths of them seen just once. CDR3 length: 14 amino acids. CDR1 is MNHEY, CDR2 SVGAGI, per germline. The J segment lost 3 bases and the V segment lost 6 bases, leaving 8 bases of the junction unmatched. The sequence came from a human donor in a cohort sampled during active COVID-19. The sequenced material came from peripheral blood. The gene calls are TRBV6-5 and TRBJ2-7, with 7 nucleotides matching TRBD1. The CDR3 DNA reads TGTGCCAGCAGGACCCCGGGACAGAGCTACGAGCAGTACTTC. Protein product: CASRTPGQSYEQYF.